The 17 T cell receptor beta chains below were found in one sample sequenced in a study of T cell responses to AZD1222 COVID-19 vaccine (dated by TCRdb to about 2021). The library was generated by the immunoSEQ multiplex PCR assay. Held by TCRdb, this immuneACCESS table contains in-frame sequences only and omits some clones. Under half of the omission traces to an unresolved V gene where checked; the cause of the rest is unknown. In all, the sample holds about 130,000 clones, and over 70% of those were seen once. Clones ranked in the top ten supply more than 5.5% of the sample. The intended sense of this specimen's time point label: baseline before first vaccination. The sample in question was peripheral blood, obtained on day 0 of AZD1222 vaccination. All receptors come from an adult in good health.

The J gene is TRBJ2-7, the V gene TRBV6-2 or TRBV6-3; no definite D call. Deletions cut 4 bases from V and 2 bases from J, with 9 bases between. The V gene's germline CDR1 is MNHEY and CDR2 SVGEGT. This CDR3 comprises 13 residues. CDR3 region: CASSLAMTYEQYF. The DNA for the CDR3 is TGTGCCAGCAGTTTGGCTATGACCTACGAGCAGTACTTC.

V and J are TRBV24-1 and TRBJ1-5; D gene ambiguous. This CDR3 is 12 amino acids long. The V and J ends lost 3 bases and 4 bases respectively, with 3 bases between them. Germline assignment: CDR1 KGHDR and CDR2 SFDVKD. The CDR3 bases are TGTGCCACCAGTGATGTTAATCAGCCCCAGCATTTT. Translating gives CATSDVNQPQHF.

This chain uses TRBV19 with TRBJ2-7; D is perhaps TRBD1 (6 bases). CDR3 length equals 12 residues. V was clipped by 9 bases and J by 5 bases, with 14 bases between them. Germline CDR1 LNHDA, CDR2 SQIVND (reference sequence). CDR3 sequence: CASTGTLDEQYF. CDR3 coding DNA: TGTGCCAGCACTGGGACACTCGACGAGCAGTACTTC.

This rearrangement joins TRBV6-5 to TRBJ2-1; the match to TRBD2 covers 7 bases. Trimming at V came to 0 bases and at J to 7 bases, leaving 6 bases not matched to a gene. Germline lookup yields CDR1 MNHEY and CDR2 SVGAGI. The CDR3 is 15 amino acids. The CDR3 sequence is CASSYSRAGENEQFF. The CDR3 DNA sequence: TGTGCCAGCAGTTACTCGAGGGCGGGAGAAAATGAGCAGTTCTTC.

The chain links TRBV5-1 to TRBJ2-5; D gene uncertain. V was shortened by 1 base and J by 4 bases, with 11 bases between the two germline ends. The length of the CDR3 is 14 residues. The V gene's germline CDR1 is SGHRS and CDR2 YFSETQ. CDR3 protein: CASSLNEWGETQYF. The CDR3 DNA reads TGCGCCAGCAGCTTGAACGAATGGGGAGAGACCCAGTACTTC.

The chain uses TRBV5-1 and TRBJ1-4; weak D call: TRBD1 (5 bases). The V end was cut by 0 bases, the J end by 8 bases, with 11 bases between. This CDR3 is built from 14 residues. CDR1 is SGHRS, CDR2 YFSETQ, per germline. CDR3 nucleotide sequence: TGCGCCAGCAGCTTGGGAGGGGCCGGAGAAAAACTGTTTTTT. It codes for CASSLGGAGEKLFF.

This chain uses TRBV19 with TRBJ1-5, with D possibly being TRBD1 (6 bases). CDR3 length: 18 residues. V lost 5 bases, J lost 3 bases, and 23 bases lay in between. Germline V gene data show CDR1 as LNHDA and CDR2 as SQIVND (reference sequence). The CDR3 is CASSPLVYGQRINQPQHF. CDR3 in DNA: TGTGCCAGTAGTCCGCTAGTTTATGGACAGAGGATCAATCAGCCCCAGCATTTT.

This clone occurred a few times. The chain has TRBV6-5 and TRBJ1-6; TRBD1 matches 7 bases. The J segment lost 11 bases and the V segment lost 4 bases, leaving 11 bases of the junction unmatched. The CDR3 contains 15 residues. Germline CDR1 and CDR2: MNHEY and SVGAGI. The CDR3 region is CASSSNGQAGAPLHF. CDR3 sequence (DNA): TGTGCCAGCAGTTCGAACGGACAGGCGGGGGCACCCCTCCACTTT.

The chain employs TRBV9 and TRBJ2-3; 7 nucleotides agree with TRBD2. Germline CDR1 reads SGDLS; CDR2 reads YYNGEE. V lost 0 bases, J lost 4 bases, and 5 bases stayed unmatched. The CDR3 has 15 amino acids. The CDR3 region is CASSVEGRGPDTQYF. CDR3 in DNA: TGTGCCAGCAGCGTAGAGGGGAGGGGCCCAGATACGCAGTATTTT.

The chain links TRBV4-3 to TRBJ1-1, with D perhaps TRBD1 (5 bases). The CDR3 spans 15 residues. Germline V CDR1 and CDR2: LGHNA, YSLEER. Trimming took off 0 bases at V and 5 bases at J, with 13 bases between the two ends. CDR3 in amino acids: CASSQDGQGGTEAFF. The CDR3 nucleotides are TGCGCCAGCAGCCAAGATGGTCAGGGAGGTACTGAAGCTTTCTTT.

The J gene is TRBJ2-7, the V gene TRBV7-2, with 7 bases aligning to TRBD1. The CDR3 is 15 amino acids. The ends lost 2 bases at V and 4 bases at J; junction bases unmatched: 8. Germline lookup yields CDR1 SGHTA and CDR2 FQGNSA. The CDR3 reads CASSLTMTGTYEQYF. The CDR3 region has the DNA TGTGCCAGCAGCTTAACTATGACAGGGACATACGAGCAGTACTTC.

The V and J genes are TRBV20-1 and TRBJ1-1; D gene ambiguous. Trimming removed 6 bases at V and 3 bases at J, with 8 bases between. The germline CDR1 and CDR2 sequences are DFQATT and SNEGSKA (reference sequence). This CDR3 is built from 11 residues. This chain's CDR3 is CSALLYTEAFF. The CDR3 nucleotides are TGCAGTGCGCTTCTTTACACTGAAGCTTTCTTT.

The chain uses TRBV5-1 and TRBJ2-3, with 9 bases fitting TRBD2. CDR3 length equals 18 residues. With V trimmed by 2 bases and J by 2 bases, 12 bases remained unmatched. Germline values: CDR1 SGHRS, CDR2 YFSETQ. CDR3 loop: CASSLNTGLAGPTDTQYF. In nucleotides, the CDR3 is TGCGCCAGCAGCTTAAATACCGGGCTAGCGGGGCCCACAGATACGCAGTATTTT.

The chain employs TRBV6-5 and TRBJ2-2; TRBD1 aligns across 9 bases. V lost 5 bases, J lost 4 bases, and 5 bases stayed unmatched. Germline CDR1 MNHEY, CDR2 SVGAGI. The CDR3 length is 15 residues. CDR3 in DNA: TGTGCCAGCAGTCCCGGGACAGGGTTCACCGGGGAGCTGTTTTTT. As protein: CASSPGTGFTGELFF.

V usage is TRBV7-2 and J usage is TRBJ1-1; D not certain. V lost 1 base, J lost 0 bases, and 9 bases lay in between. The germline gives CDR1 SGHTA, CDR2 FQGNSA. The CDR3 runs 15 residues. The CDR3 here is CASSLEWSMNTEAFF. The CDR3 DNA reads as TGTGCCAGCAGCTTAGAGTGGTCCATGAACACTGAAGCTTTCTTT.

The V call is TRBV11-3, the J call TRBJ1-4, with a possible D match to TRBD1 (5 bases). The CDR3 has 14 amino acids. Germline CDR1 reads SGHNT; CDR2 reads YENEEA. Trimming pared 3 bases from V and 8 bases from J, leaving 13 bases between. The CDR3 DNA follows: TGTGCCAGCAGCTTCGGGGCTAACGGGGAAAAACTGTTTTTT. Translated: CASSFGANGEKLFF.

The CDR3: CSVERQGLTSGSRGEQFF. As DNA, the CDR3 is TGCAGCGTTGAACGACAGGGTCTGACTAGCGGATCTCGGGGTGAGCAGTTCTTC. The chain uses TRBV29-1 and TRBJ2-1, with 9 bases aligning to TRBD2. Germline assignment: CDR1 SQVTM and CDR2 ANQGSEA. J gave up 9 bases and V 2 bases, and 20 bases lay outside the gene matches. CDR3 length: 18 amino acids.